This T cell receptor beta chain was observed in a study of blood T cell repertoires in COVID-19. In the original processing: Quantification of nucleated cells was approximated via reference gene primer amplification. Sequencing used immunoSEQ multiplex PCR; TCRdb keeps in-frame clones, though not all of them. From that table come the V and J calls and clone size; the DNA was used to work out D and trimming. This table has about 170,000 clones, around 80% appearing once. Germline V lookup: CDR1 MGHRA, CDR2 YSYEKL. Losses at the gene ends were 5 bases for V and 4 bases for J; bases not matched to a gene: 17. The CDR3 covers 18 residues.

The source is a woman aged 65 to 85 in a cohort exposed to, infected with or recovered from COVID-19 (not recorded which). This chain connects TRBV4-1 to TRBJ1-1; TRBD1 agrees at 9 bases. Input material: PBMCs or T cells enriched from blood (not recorded which). CDR3: CASSAPGQGLYRPTEAFF. The CDR3 DNA reads as TGCGCCAGCAGCGCACCGGGACAGGGCCTATATCGTCCCACTGAAGCTTTCTTT.